This T cell receptor (beta chain) was sequenced during a study of T cells in Graves' hyperthyroidism and ophthalmopathy (dated by TCRdb to about 2019). Study-wide context: Peripheral blood was collected at initial diagnosis, before any treatment. Thyroid tissue and blood T-cell repertoires from roughly six Graves' hyperthyroidism patients were also compared in the study. An independent validation cohort of 18 to 20 hyperthyroidism patients and 17 patients who later progressed to ophthalmopathy tested prospective prediction of ophthalmopathy. The 100 discovery patients were randomly split 7:3 into training and test sets. TCR V-J signatures able to tell the groups apart were searched for in a discovery cohort of 90 to 100 patients, of whom more than 40 had Graves' ophthalmopathy and around 58 had stable Graves' hyperthyroidism. TCR Vbeta CDR3 sequencing of 130 to 150 peripheral blood samples (more than 40 ophthalmopathy, 75 hyperthyroidism and some 17 progressor patients) is reported in the paper. Following sampling, methimazole starting at 30 mg daily was given to hyperthyroidism patients, and high-dose intravenous methylprednisolone was given to ophthalmopathy patients. Points the paper makes about the study in general: Sample size was not statistically predetermined, and investigators were not blinded to group allocation. A 13 V-J signature model separated ophthalmopathy from stable hyperthyroidism, with about 90% sensitivity and 81% to 82% specificity in cross-validation and 80%/75% in testing. In validation, the model predicted progression to ophthalmopathy with approximately 71% sensitivity and 72% to 75% specificity, a median of approximately 6.7 months before onset. Most expanded thyroid clonotypes (frequency above 0.001) were also detected in blood, a finding suggesting that blood repertoires may reflect thyroid immune responses.

Hyperthyroidism patients were aged 18 to 65 years and newly diagnosed, with disease duration of less than 2 months. Patients with uncontrolled infections, other autoimmune diseases, pregnancy or lactation were excluded. Diagnoses were based on clinical symptoms, serum thyroxine and TRAb, thyroid ultrasound and orbital computed tomography. Blood from progressor patients was collected at the time of first diagnosis with hyperthyroidism, before any ophthalmopathy symptoms had appeared. PBMCs were isolated from more than 9 ml of fresh peripheral blood by Ficoll-Paque density gradient centrifugation. Patients classed as progressors first received a Graves' hyperthyroidism diagnosis and then went on to develop ophthalmopathy during follow-up. Total RNA was extracted with Trizol reagent, and quality was checked on an Agilent 2100 Bioanalyzer. The CDR3 measures 13 amino acids from cysteine to phenylalanine. Only the CDR3 region is kept as DNA, spanning 39 bases read in frame from base 1. Trimming at the junction amounts to 2 bases on V and 8 bases on J, and the germline ends lie 10 bases apart.

TCR beta CDR3 regions were amplified from RNA transcripts. For the first round of RT-PCR on the TCR CDR3, the HTBI primer set was used together with the Qiagen OneStep RT-PCR kit. A second multiplex PCR round built the libraries, followed by size selection and purification. Sequencing of the libraries was done on an Illumina HiSeq2000 using paired-end 100 bp reads. In the paper's pipeline: SOAPnuke was used to process the raw data, with reads discarded if the reads contained adapters or uncalled bases, had a mean Phred below 15, or lacked an exact constant-primer or identifier match. High-quality paired reads were merged using COPE v1.2.5, and each unique nucleotide sequence was defined as a clonotype. MiTCR v1.1 was used to align the clonotypes against IMGT TRBV, TRBD and TRBJ reference segments. The analysis included only V-J combinations with a frequency above 0.0001, which together covered roughly 99% of the repertoires. A TCS score was defined as the ratio between F50 (clonal expansion) and ExV (chaos), using BLOSUM62-based TCRdist between CDR3 peptides within each V-J. Welch's t-statistics and random forest reduced roughly 530 V-J features to under 15, which were used in a naive Bayes classifier (R e1071). TCRdb reprocessed the public reads (quality trimming at Q25 with fastp, clone calling with MiXCR) and kept in-frame beta chains. Under each unique CDR3 protein, matching rows form one entry showing the most common genes and DNA. TCRdb's processing, not the authors', yielded these V and J calls. In this sample the table shows 370,000 or so distinct CDR3 sequences, around 14% of which occur a single time. About a quarter of the sample is held by the ten biggest clonotypes.

As regards this clonotype: Its antigen is currently not known. The sample holds no much larger clone one base away, and base qualities are not on file.

The sequencing input was blood. The sequence derives from a woman aged 18-30 years with Graves' hyperthyroidism that later progressed to Graves' ophthalmopathy. The chain couples TRBV12-3 or TRBV12-4 to TRBJ2-1, with a tentative D gene TRBD2 over 5 matching bases. The bases are TGTGCCAGCAGTTTACTTAGGCGGGATGAGCAGTTCTTC. Protein translation: CASSLLRRDEQFF.